A single sample is the source of the 27 T cell receptor beta chains below, sequenced in a study of T cells in localized non-small cell lung cancer. The table came from immunoSEQ multiplex PCR; TCRdb's copy has only in-frame clones and leaves some out. The top ten clones hold about 28% of a sample with 30,000 or so clones, 91% of them seen once. Sequenced here: peripheral blood, sampled before any cancer treatment. These receptors came from an older female donor with stage I lung adenocarcinoma.

This clone was found once. This chain connects TRBV5-1 to TRBJ2-2, with 11 bases lining up with TRBD1. The CDR3 is 15 residues long. With V trimmed by 6 bases and J by 7 bases, 8 bases remained unmatched. Germline V gene data show CDR1 as SGHRS and CDR2 as YFSETQ. CDR3 protein: CASKTAGTGGGELFF. As DNA, the CDR3 is TGCGCCAGCAAAACAGCCGGGACAGGGGGCGGGGAGCTGTTTTTT.

The chain combines TRBV30 with TRBJ2-1; D possibly matches TRBD1 or TRBD2 (5 bases each). Germline CDR1 and CDR2: GTSNPN and SVGIG (reference sequence). V lost 3 bases, J lost 4 bases, and 10 bases lay in between. There are 13 residues in the CDR3. CDR3 region: CAWRWDVYNEQFF. The CDR3 DNA follows: TGTGCCTGGAGGTGGGACGTATACAATGAGCAGTTCTTC.

The chain combines TRBV7-2 with TRBJ2-7, with 8 bases fitting TRBD2. Germline loops: CDR1 SGHTA, CDR2 FQGNSA. Trimming at V came to 5 bases and at J to 2 bases, leaving 8 bases not matched to a gene. The CDR3 extends over 15 amino acids. The CDR3 DNA reads as TGTGCCAGCAGCGAAGACCCGGGACTAGCCTACGAGCAGTACTTC. Amino acids: CASSEDPGLAYEQYF.

This clone was picked up one time. This sequence joins TRBV28 and TRBJ1-1; unclear D gene. Per germline, CDR1 MDHEN and CDR2 SYDVKM. This CDR3 contains 15 residues. Trimming left V 5 bases short and J 0 bases short, with 13 bases between. The DNA of the CDR3 is TGTGCCAGCAGTCTCGCCACGATTGTGAACACTGAAGCTTTCTTT. Its translation is CASSLATIVNTEAFF.

V usage is TRBV10-3 and J usage is TRBJ1-1, with unresolved D. The germline V and J ends were trimmed by 5 bases and 6 bases, with 16 bases remaining between them. The CDR3 runs 14 residues. In germline, CDR1 is ENHRY, CDR2 SYGVKD. The CDR3 sequence is CAISPSYGVAEAFF. The CDR3 nucleotides read TGTGCCATCAGTCCTTCGTATGGGGTCGCTGAAGCTTTCTTT.

This clone has a single count. The V gene is TRBV9, the J gene TRBJ1-2; 7 positions agree with TRBD1. With 4 bases clipped from V and 3 bases from J, the junction kept 12 bases outside the gene matches. This CDR3 contains 16 residues. Germline V lookup: CDR1 SGDLS, CDR2 YYNGEE. CDR3 DNA: TGTGCCAGCAGCAACTCCCGACAGGGTACCGACTATGGCTACACCTTC. It specifies CASSNSRQGTDYGYTF. The full variable domain, rest sourced from reference TRBV9 and TRBJ1-2, is DSGVTQTPKHLITATGQRVTLRCSPRSGDLSVYWYQQSLDQGLQFLIQYYNGEERAKGNILERFSAQQFPDLHSELNLSSLELGDSALYFCASSNSRQGTDYGYTFGSGTRLTVV.

This clone was recorded once. The J gene is TRBJ1-2, the V gene TRBV18; weak D call: TRBD1 (5 bases). The CDR3 is 15 amino acids. Germline V lookup: CDR1 KGHSH, CDR2 LQKENI. Trimming removed 3 bases from V and 0 bases from J, with 11 bases in between. CDR3: CASSPGRGTNYGYTF. The CDR3 coding sequence is TGTGCCAGCTCACCGGGGAGGGGAACTAACTATGGCTACACCTTC.

This sequence joins TRBV2 and TRBJ1-1; D is undetermined. With 4 bases removed from V and 4 bases from J, the gap between germline ends came to 13 bases. Germline loops: CDR1 SNHLY, CDR2 FYNNEI. The CDR3 length is 14 residues. In DNA form, the CDR3 reads TGTGCCAGCAGTGCCCCGACCTGGGGCACTGAAGCTTTCTTT. The encoded protein is CASSAPTWGTEAFF.

This clone was detected once. This chain connects TRBV7-9 to TRBJ2-1; D is uncertain. Deletions cut 5 bases from V and 6 bases from J, with 11 bases between. The CDR3 spans 13 residues. Germline CDR1 SEHNR, CDR2 FQNEAQ (reference sequence). The CDR3 DNA is TGTGCCAGCAGCCGAGATTGGGGCAATGAGCAGTTCTTC. As protein: CASSRDWGNEQFF.

This clone has more than one count but fewer than ten. This chain links TRBV5-1 with TRBJ2-1; 13 nucleotides line up with TRBD2. From germline, CDR1 is SGHRS and CDR2 YFSETQ. V lost 4 bases and J lost 7; bases outside the gene matches: 14. This CDR3 spans 18 amino acids. The CDR3 bases are TGCGCCAGCAGCCCTAAACGGACTAGCGGGGGTATAGGGAATGAGCAGTTCTTC. This encodes CASSPKRTSGGIGNEQFF.

V is TRBV15 and J is TRBJ2-2; D gene ambiguous. The CDR3 runs to 14 residues. V dropped 8 bases and J dropped 0 bases, with 10 bases sitting between them. Germline CDR1 is LNHNV and CDR2 is YYDKDF (reference sequence). The CDR3 loop reads CATSPQSNTGELFF. CDR3 sequence (DNA): TGTGCCACCTCCCCTCAGTCGAACACCGGGGAGCTGTTTTTT.

The chain joins TRBV9 to TRBJ2-3; D might be TRBD2 (6 bases). The CDR3 covers 17 residues. Trimming removed 6 bases at V and 5 bases at J, with 25 bases between. Germline CDR1 and CDR2: SGDLS and YYNGEE. The CDR3 DNA reads TGTGCCAGCACCCCTCCGGCCGGGATAGCGGCGATAGATACGCAGTATTTT. Protein: CASTPPAGIAAIDTQYF.

This chain connects TRBV2 to TRBJ1-1; D is unresolved. V was cut by 3 bases and J by 0 bases, with 5 bases left in between. The CDR3 runs 13 residues. Germline CDR1 SNHLY, CDR2 FYNNEI. DNA for the CDR3: TGTGCCAGCAGTGATGGCTTGAACACTGAAGCTTTCTTT. Protein: CASSDGLNTEAFF.

This chain links TRBV5-1 with TRBJ2-7; the D is unclear. This CDR3 is built from 13 residues. CDR1 is SGHRS and CDR2 is YFSETQ in the germline V gene. Trimming took off 5 bases at V and 3 bases at J, with 12 bases between the two ends. As DNA, the CDR3 is TGCGCCAGCAGTTTAGTTGCGGACTACGAGCAGTACTTC. The encoded protein is CASSLVADYEQYF.

The genes are TRBV5-1 and TRBJ1-1, with 10 positions matching TRBD1. CDR1 is SGHRS and CDR2 is YFSETQ in the germline V gene. The ends lost 4 bases at V and 6 bases at J; junction bases unmatched: 3. The CDR3 consists of 13 residues. The CDR3 loop reads CASSTGQGAEAFF. DNA of the CDR3: TGCGCCAGCAGCACTGGACAGGGGGCTGAAGCTTTCTTT. Variable domain in full (rest from reference TRBV5-1 and TRBJ1-1): KAGVTQTPRYLIKTRGQQVTLSCSPISGHRSVSWYQQTPGQGLQFLFEYFSETQRNKGNFPGRFSGRQFSNSRSEMNVSTLELGDSALYLCASSTGQGAEAFFGQGTRLTVV.

The chain joins TRBV5-4 to TRBJ2-3, with D uncertain. The CDR3 length is 13 residues. The germline CDR1 and CDR2 sequences are SGHNT and YYREEE (reference sequence). The V and J ends lost 2 bases and 5 bases respectively, with 9 bases between them. This chain's CDR3 is CASSLPTRDTQYF. In nucleotides, the CDR3 is TGTGCCAGCAGCTTACCCACGAGAGATACGCAGTATTTT.

The chain employs TRBV19 and TRBJ1-2, with a tentative D call TRBD1 (5 bases). Per the germline V gene, CDR1 is LNHDA and CDR2 is SQIVND (reference sequence). V was pared by 6 bases and J by 4 bases, with 21 bases between. The CDR3 is made up of 16 amino acids. CDR3 nucleotide sequence: TGTGCCAGTAGAGACTCCGCGGGACGTCTAACCTATGGCTACACCTTC. Residues: CASRDSAGRLTYGYTF. The entire variable domain, with the rest obtained from reference TRBV19 and TRBJ1-2, is as follows: DGGITQSPKYLFRKEGQNVTLSCEQNLNHDAMYWYRQDPGQGLRLIYYSQIVNDFQKGDIAEGYSVSREKKESFPLTVTSAQKNPTAFYLCASRDSAGRLTYGYTFGSGTRLTVV.

The V gene is TRBV6-1, the J gene TRBJ1-5; 8 bases match TRBD1. The CDR3 is 14 amino acids. In germline, CDR1 is MNHNS, CDR2 SASEGT. V was pared by 7 bases and J by 2 bases, with 4 bases of the junction left unmatched. The CDR3 loop reads CASTPGQGNQPQHF. Written as DNA, the CDR3 is TGTGCCAGCACCCCGGGACAGGGCAATCAGCCCCAGCATTTT.

This chain links TRBV15 with TRBJ2-2; TRBD1 might be the D (5 bases). Between the trimmed V and J ends, which lost 5 bases and 6 bases, there was a span of 16 bases. CDR1 LNHNV and CDR2 YYDKDF come from the germline V gene (reference sequence). The length of the CDR3 is 15 residues. The CDR3 DNA is TGTGCCACCAGCGGACACCTAAGTGGGGCCGGGGAGCTGTTTTTT. It yields the protein CATSGHLSGAGELFF.

The J gene is TRBJ1-4, the V gene TRBV30; D is unresolved. V lost 2 bases to trimming and J lost 5 bases, with 6 bases between them. This CDR3 spans 12 amino acids. Germline CDR1 is GTSNPN and CDR2 is SVGIG (reference sequence). The CDR3 DNA sequence: TGTGCCTGGAGTCGAGCGAATGAAAAACTGTTTTTT. It translates to CAWSRANEKLFF.

The chain links TRBV7-9 to TRBJ2-1, with D perhaps TRBD2 (6 bases). V was pared by 5 bases and J by 9 bases, with 11 bases between. CDR3 length equals 12 residues. From germline, CDR1 is SEHNR and CDR2 FQNEAQ (reference sequence). The CDR3 DNA follows: TGTGCCAGCAGCCTCCTGGGGGGTGAGCAGTTCTTC. It is translated as CASSLLGGEQFF.

The chain employs TRBV6-6 and TRBJ2-7; 9 bases are shared with TRBD2. This CDR3 is 14 amino acids long. V lost 7 bases to trimming and J lost 4 bases; unmatched junction nucleotides: 8. In germline, CDR1 is MNHNY, CDR2 SVGAGI (reference sequence). For the CDR3, the DNA is TGTGCCAGCATCTCAGGCGGGGGGGCGTACGAGCAGTACTTC. This codes for CASISGGGAYEQYF.

This clone was picked up one time. The chain joins TRBV18 to TRBJ2-7; 7 bases are a match to TRBD1. The CDR3 totals 13 residues. Germline lookup yields CDR1 KGHSH and CDR2 LQKENI. The V segment lost 3 bases and the J segment 5 bases; nucleotides outside the gene matches: 4. The CDR3 sequence: CASSPDRENEQYF. The CDR3 region has the DNA TGTGCCAGCTCACCTGACAGGGAGAACGAGCAGTACTTC.

The chain links TRBV6-6 to TRBJ1-1; weak D call: TRBD1 (5 bases). Between the trimmed V and J ends, which lost 0 bases and 4 bases, there was a span of 6 bases. CDR1 MNHNY and CDR2 SVGAGI come from the germline V gene (reference sequence). This CDR3 contains 13 residues. CDR3 sequence reads: CASSYSGGTEAFF. CDR3 coding DNA: TGTGCCAGCAGTTACTCGGGGGGCACTGAAGCTTTCTTT.

In this sample, this clone turned up once. The chain couples TRBV5-5 to TRBJ2-7, with TRBD1 as a possible D gene (6 bases). CDR1 SGHKS and CDR2 YYEKEE come from the germline V gene (reference sequence). V shed 0 bases and J shed 2 bases, with 12 bases lying between them. This CDR3 contains 15 residues. This chain's CDR3 is CASSLAQGSPYEQYF. The CDR3 DNA sequence: TGTGCCAGCAGCTTGGCCCAGGGGTCCCCCTACGAGCAGTACTTC.

J is TRBJ2-2 and V is TRBV5-1, with D possibly TRBD1 on 6 matching bases. Germline CDR1 reads SGHRS; CDR2 reads YFSETQ. V lost 5 bases and J 8 bases, leaving 10 bases between the germline ends. CDR3 length: 12 amino acids. In DNA, the CDR3 is TGCGCCAGCAGAAAAGGGACAGGGGAGCTGTTTTTT. Translated: CASRKGTGELFF.

J is TRBJ1-2 and V is TRBV5-4; 10 bases fit TRBD1. CDR1 SGHNT and CDR2 YYREEE come from the germline V gene (reference sequence). V trimming: 4 bases; J trimming: 4 bases; junction bases outside the gene matches: 7. The CDR3 covers 15 residues. The CDR3 DNA reads TGTGCCAGCAGCACCGGACAGGGGGAACTCTATGGCTACACCTTC. Translating it yields CASSTGQGELYGYTF.